The rows below give T cell receptor beta chains drawn from one sample of a study of T-cell memory formation after mild COVID-19. Each CDR3 protein is one row after TCRdb ran MiXCR on the 5' RACE reads. Among 6,100 or so distinct CDR3 sequences listed, 15% to 25% were seen once. Sequenced sample: PBMCs or a T cell subset sorted from them (not recorded which). The source of these receptors is an adult woman who had mild COVID-19 (a few samples of this study predate the infection). Cell type and time point are not known. CDR3s include the opening cysteine and the closing phenylalanine or tryptophan. D genes are given only for firm matches. The size field is filled for only some rows; it gives once, few, many or a size class.

v_call	d_call	clone_size	j_call	cdr3_aa	cdr3_nt
TRBV7-2	-	many	TRBJ2-5	CASSLGFGSGETQYF	TGTGCCAGCAGCTTAGGGTTTGGGTCAGGGGAGACCCAGTACTTC
TRBV7-2	-	many	TRBJ2-7	CASSSRQGAYEQYF	TGTGCCAGCAGCTCACGACAAGGAGCCTACGAGCAGTACTTC
TRBV4-2	TRBD1	medium-sized	TRBJ1-5	CASSQRTGGYNQPQHF	TGTGCCAGCAGCCAGAGGACAGGGGGTTACAATCAGCCCCAGCATTTT
TRBV10-3	-	-	TRBJ2-3	CAIRERDTQYF	TGTGCCATCAGGGAGAGGGATACGCAGTATTTT
TRBV18	-	many	TRBJ2-2	CASSPGRLNLHTGELFF	TGTGCCAGCTCACCAGGACGACTTAACCTCCACACCGGGGAGCTGTTTTTT
TRBV11-3	-	many	TRBJ2-7	CASSLEPKAVYEQYF	TGTGCCAGCAGCTTAGAACCGAAAGCGGTTTACGAGCAGTACTTC
TRBV19	-	many	TRBJ2-7	CASTPGPLSYEQYF	TGTGCCAGTACCCCGGGCCCCCTCTCCTACGAGCAGTACTTC
TRBV9	-	many	TRBJ2-1	CASSAYRGALYNEQFF	TGTGCCAGCAGCGCCTACCGGGGGGCCCTATACAATGAGCAGTTCTTC
TRBV7-2	TRBD1	medium-sized	TRBJ2-7	CASSTWDRGMDEQYF	TGTGCCAGCAGCACCTGGGACAGGGGGATGGACGAGCAGTACTTC
TRBV13	-	many	TRBJ1-1	CASTPEGFF	TGTGCCAGCACCCCTGAAGGTTTCTTT
TRBV24-1	-	many	TRBJ1-1	CATSDLQGGRAFF	TGTGCCACCAGTGATTTGCAAGGGGGGAGAGCTTTCTTT
TRBV3-1	-	many	TRBJ2-5	CASSQGNLQETQYF	TGTGCCAGCAGCCAAGGAAACTTACAAGAGACCCAGTACTTC